These T cell receptor beta chains were read from a single sample in a study of CD8 T cells in ankylosing spondylitis. One entry per CDR3 protein results from TCRdb running MiXCR on the 5' RACE reads. The sample comprises about 360,000 distinct CDR3 sequences, 20% to 25% of which are singletons, and around 13% rests with the top ten. The sample consisted of blood, either unsorted or a sorted T cell fraction (not recorded which). These receptors all come from a male donor with ankylosing spondylitis or in good health (not recorded which). Each CDR3 is given with its conserved first and last residue. Each record gives: J gene, V gene, clone size, D gene, CDR3 protein, CDR3 DNA. The D gene is left open where the match is weak. A clone size is listed for some rows: how often the clone was seen (once, few, many), or a class if it is expanded.

TRBJ2-1 | TRBV20-1 | NA | TRBD2 | CSAFLTSGTSYNEQFF | TGCAGTGCTTTTTTGACTAGCGGGACGAGCTACAATGAGCAGTTCTTC
TRBJ2-1 | TRBV29-1 | NA | NA | CSVEDTTASSYNEQFF | TGCAGCGTTGAAGATACTACAGCTAGCTCCTACAATGAGCAGTTCTTC
TRBJ1-2 | TRBV12-3/TRBV12-4 | NA | NA | CASSRVIDRPGGYTF | TGTGCCAGCAGTAGGGTTATAGACAGGCCCGGGGGCTACACCTTC
TRBJ2-1 | TRBV20-1 | NA | TRBD2 | CSARDQGGPSGGYNEQFF | TGCAGTGCTAGAGATCAGGGGGGCCCTAGCGGGGGGTACAATGAGCAGTTCTTC
TRBJ2-1 | TRBV29-1 | few | NA | CSVNPTTYNEQFF | TGCAGCGTAAATCCGACAACCTACAATGAGCAGTTCTTC
TRBJ1-5 | TRBV7-2 | few | NA | CASSTSWGSNQPQHF | TGTGCCAGCAGCACCTCGTGGGGGAGCAATCAGCCCCAGCATTTT
TRBJ2-1 | TRBV5-1 | NA | NA | CASSLEGKGEDNEQFF | TGCGCCAGCAGCTTGGAGGGCAAGGGGGAGGACAATGAGCAGTTCTTC
TRBJ2-4 | TRBV2 | few | NA | CASSEGAGLDIQYF | TGTGCCAGCAGTGAAGGGGCGGGGCTGGACATTCAGTACTTC
TRBJ2-1 | TRBV7-6 | NA | TRBD1 | CASSLGTDSSYNEQFF | TGTGCCAGCAGCCTAGGGACAGATAGCTCCTACAATGAGCAGTTCTTC
TRBJ2-5 | TRBV11-2 | few | NA | CASSPRDHQETQYF | TGTGCCAGCAGCCCTCGGGACCACCAAGAGACCCAGTACTTC
TRBJ2-1 | TRBV7-9 | NA | TRBD1 | CASSSTGVTTRNEQFF | TGTGCCAGCAGTTCGACAGGGGTAACGACCCGAAATGAGCAGTTCTTC
TRBJ1-4 | TRBV29-1 | NA | NA | CSVALLGAGEKLFF | TGCAGCGTGGCCTTGCTGGGGGCGGGTGAAAAACTGTTTTTT
TRBJ1-2 | TRBV5-1 | NA | TRBD1 | CASRQGINYGYTF | TGCGCCAGCCGACAGGGTATTAACTATGGCTACACCTTC
TRBJ2-3 | TRBV7-9 | NA | NA | CASEDGSTDTQYF | TGTGCCAGCGAGGACGGGAGCACAGATACGCAGTATTTT
TRBJ2-1 | TRBV29-1 | few | TRBD2 | CSVTGTSGGAGYNEQFF | TGCAGCGTCACCGGGACTAGCGGGGGGGCGGGGTACAATGAGCAGTTCTTC
TRBJ2-2 | TRBV7-8 | NA | NA | CASSSTRPPNTGELFF | TGTGCCAGCAGCTCTACTCGACCACCGAACACCGGGGAGCTGTTTTTT
TRBJ2-1 | TRBV5-1 | few | NA | CASSQPGTTRVNEQFF | TGCGCCAGCAGCCAACCTGGGACGACCCGGGTCAATGAGCAGTTCTTC
TRBJ2-7 | TRBV5-8 | NA | TRBD1 | CASSLRVSGTGDYEQYF | TGTGCCAGCAGCTTGCGGGTTTCTGGGACAGGGGACTACGAGCAGTACTTC
TRBJ2-3 | TRBV2 | few | NA | CASSDERGAVLTDTQYF | TGTGCCAGCAGTGACGAAAGGGGAGCGGTCCTCACAGATACGCAGTATTTT
TRBJ1-2 | TRBV7-8 | NA | NA | CASSPWQYVANYGYTF | TGTGCCAGCAGCCCATGGCAATATGTAGCTAACTATGGCTACACCTTC
TRBJ2-1 | TRBV20-1 | NA | TRBD1 | CSARDLRGPSYNEQFF | TGCAGTGCTAGAGATTTAAGGGGGCCCTCCTACAATGAGCAGTTCTTC
TRBJ2-7 | TRBV14 | NA | NA | CASSQDFRTDYEQYF | TGTGCCAGCAGCCAAGATTTCAGGACAGACTACGAGCAGTACTTC
TRBJ1-5 | TRBV7-6 | NA | NA | CASSLADYNQPQHF | TGTGCCAGCAGCTTAGCGGACTACAATCAGCCCCAGCATTTT
TRBJ2-5 | TRBV15 | NA | NA | CATSRSRAQGETQYF | TGTGCCACCAGCAGATCCCGGGCCCAGGGGGAGACCCAGTACTTC
TRBJ2-5 | TRBV25-1 | NA | TRBD2 | CASSERSSGERGSQYF | TGTGCCAGCAGTGAACGATCTAGCGGGGAGCGGGGGTCCCAGTACTTC
TRBJ2-3 | TRBV11-2 | NA | NA | CASMSAHTDTQYF | TGTGCCAGCATGTCGGCTCACACAGATACGCAGTATTTT
TRBJ2-3 | TRBV6-1 | NA | TRBD1 | CASSPGTGLSDTQYF | TGTGCCAGCAGCCCCGGGACAGGGTTGTCAGATACGCAGTATTTT
TRBJ2-1 | TRBV7-8 | NA | NA | CASSLPLRGPSYNEQFF | TGTGCCAGCAGCCTCCCCTTGCGGGGGCCCTCCTACAATGAGCAGTTCTTC
TRBJ2-2 | TRBV7-2 | once | NA | CASTLPDRNTGELFF | TGTGCCAGCACCCTTCCGGACAGAAACACCGGGGAGCTGTTTTTT
TRBJ2-7 | TRBV7-9 | NA | NA | CASSPSSGGEQYF | TGTGCCAGCAGCCCCTCGTCCGGGGGAGAGCAGTACTTC